This T cell receptor beta chain was profiled in a study of tumor-infiltrating lymphocytes in primary liver carcinoma (dated by TCRdb to 2017 to 2019). At the level of the whole study: Five patients with histopathologically diagnosed primary liver carcinoma underwent surgical resection in China between November 2015 and 2016. Of the five patients, three men and two women aged 30 to 69 years, four had hepatocellular carcinoma and one had combined HCC and intrahepatic cholangiocarcinoma. The five patients had tumors staged T1-T3 N0M0, with maximum diameters ranging from about 4 to 11 cm. Each sample produced roughly 3.5 to 7.13 million productive TCRbeta reads, and read depth showed no significant difference between tissue types. The study combined TCRbeta repertoire sequencing, expression microarrays and whole-exome sequencing across five regions of each liver tumor, with adjacent normal tissue and blood. A total of 35 specimens from 5 patients went through TCRbeta repertoire sequencing, namely 25 tumor regions, 5 adjacent noncancerous liver tissues and 5 peripheral blood samples. High reproducibility was observed for the technical replicate repertoires, with mean shared-clone rates around 0.9 and correlation coefficients above 0.95. Here is what the overall study found, with its caveats: Because only the TCR beta chain was sequenced and unpaired alpha chains were not captured, true repertoire diversity is likely underestimated. Since the samples were bulk and unsorted, there was no way to compare CD4+ and CD8+ T cell repertoires. Repertoire overlap was found to be higher between tumor regions (mean approximately 35%) than between tumor-adjacent (around 17%) or tumor-blood (14%) pairs, consistent with antigen-driven expansion. The study included only a few patients, and the authors note findings should be validated in a larger study. The top 250 clones accounted for a significantly greater share of the repertoire in tumors than in blood (p = 0.039).

Using a constant-region primer and ProtoScript II reverse transcriptase, TCRbeta-specific cDNA was reverse-transcribed from 500 ng total RNA. Three nested multiplex PCR rounds, following a slightly modified ARM-PCR procedure, were used to build the TCRbeta libraries. Multiplex TRBV1-TRBV30 forward primers and a Cbeta reverse primer were used in the first two PCR rounds, each of which was run for around 10 cycles. Sample barcodes and Illumina adapters were attached in a final 25-cycle PCR using Deep VentR polymerase. Before sequencing, amplicons of 200-500 bp were gel-purified using a QIAquick gel extraction kit. TCRbeta amplicons were sequenced on an Illumina HiSeq 2500 with 250-bp paired-end reads. Per the source publication's procedure: Quality trimming of reads was performed with Trimmomatic v0.33, and paired reads were merged with FLASH v1.2.11 so that full CDR3 sequences could be recovered. V, D and J germline segments were assigned to the rearranged TCRbeta sequences using MiGEC v1.2.1b. Clonotype statistics, along with Shannon-Wiener diversity indices, were calculated using VDJtools v1.0.0. Except for diversity analysis, only the 250 most abundant clonotypes of each sample were used in subsequent analyses to reduce sampling bias. The public reads were reanalyzed by TCRdb: fastp trimming at Q25, MiXCR alignment, in-frame beta chains only. Each CDR3 protein appears once, grouped with its most common genes and DNA. TCRdb's processing, not the authors', yielded these V and J calls. The sample profile shows hundreds of thousands of distinct CDR3 sequences; 65% of them were found once. The ten largest make up 9% to 10% of the sample.

This clonotype was found once. Its antigen is not yet known. With a much larger clone just one base away, this may be a read error. TRIzol reagent was used to extract blood RNA from unsorted whole blood, while the DNeasy Blood & Tissue kit provided the germline DNA. At the time of sampling, the patients were treatment-naive and had chronic HBV infection. Around 4 milliliters of peripheral blood were collected into K2EDTA tubes before surgery. The CDR3 has 14 amino acids, counting the end cysteine and phenylalanine. Only the CDR3 region is kept as DNA, spanning 42 bases read in frame from base 1. CDR1 and CDR2, looked up from the germline V gene, are SQVTM and ANQGSEA.

The sample comprised peripheral blood. Here the chain combines TRBV29-1 and TRBJ2-5, with the D gene not confidently named. The TCR sequence derives from a man in his forties with primary liver carcinoma and hepatitis B virus infection. The DNA is TGCAGCGTTGTACGTCCAGAATCCCAACAGACCCAGTACTTC. This gives the protein CSVVRPESQQTQYF.